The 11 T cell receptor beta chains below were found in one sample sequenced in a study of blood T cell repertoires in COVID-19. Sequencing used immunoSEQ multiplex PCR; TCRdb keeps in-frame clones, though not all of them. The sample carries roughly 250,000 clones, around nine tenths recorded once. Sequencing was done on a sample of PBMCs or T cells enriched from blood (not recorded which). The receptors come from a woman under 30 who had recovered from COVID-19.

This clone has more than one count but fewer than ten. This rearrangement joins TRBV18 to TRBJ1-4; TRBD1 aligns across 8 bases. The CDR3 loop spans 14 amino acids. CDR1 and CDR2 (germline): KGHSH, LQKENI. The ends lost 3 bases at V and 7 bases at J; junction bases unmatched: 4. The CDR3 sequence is CASSPGRGPEKLFF. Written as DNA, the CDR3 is TGTGCCAGCTCACCGGGCAGGGGGCCTGAAAAACTGTTTTTT.

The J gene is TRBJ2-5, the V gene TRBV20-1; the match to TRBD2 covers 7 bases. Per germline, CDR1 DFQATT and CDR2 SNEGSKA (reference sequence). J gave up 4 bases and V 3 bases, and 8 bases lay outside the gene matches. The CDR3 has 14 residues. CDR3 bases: TGCAGTGCTAGTGGGGAGGGGAACGTAGAGACCCAGTACTTC. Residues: CSASGEGNVETQYF.

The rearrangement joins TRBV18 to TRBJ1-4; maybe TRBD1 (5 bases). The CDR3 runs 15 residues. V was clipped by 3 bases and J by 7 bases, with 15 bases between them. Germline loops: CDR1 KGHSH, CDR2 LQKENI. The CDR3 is CASSPGLGAGEKLFF. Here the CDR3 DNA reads TGTGCCAGCTCACCGGGATTAGGGGCCGGTGAAAAACTGTTTTTT.

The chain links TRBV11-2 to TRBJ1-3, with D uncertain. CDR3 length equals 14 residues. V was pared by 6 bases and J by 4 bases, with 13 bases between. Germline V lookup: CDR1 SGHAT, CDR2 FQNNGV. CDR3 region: CASRPIQAGNTIYF. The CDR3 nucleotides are TGTGCCAGCAGACCTATCCAAGCAGGAAACACCATATATTTT.

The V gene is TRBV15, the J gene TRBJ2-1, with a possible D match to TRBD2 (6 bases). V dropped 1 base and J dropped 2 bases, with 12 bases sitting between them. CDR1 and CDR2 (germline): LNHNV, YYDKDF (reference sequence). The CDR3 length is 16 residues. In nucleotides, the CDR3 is TGTGCCACCAGCAGAGGGGGAGGCGAGCCCTACAATGAGCAGTTCTTC. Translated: CATSRGGGEPYNEQFF.

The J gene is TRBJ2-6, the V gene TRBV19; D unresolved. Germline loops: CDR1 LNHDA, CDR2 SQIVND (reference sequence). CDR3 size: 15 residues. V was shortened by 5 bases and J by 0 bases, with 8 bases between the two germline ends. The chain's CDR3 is CASSPRFSGANVLTF. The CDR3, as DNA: TGTGCCAGTAGTCCCAGGTTCTCTGGGGCCAACGTCCTGACTTTC.

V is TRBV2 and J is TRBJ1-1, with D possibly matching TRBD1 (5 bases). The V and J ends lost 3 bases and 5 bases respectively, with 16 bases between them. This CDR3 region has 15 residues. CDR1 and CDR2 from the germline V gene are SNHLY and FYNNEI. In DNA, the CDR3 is TGTGCCAGCAGTGAGGGGGGATTACGTGGGACTGAAGCTTTCTTT. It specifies CASSEGGLRGTEAFF.

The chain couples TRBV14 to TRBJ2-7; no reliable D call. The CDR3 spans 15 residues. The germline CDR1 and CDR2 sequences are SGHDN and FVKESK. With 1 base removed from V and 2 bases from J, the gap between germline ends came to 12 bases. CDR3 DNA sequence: TGTGCCAGCAGCCAAGCTCTGGGCCAGACCTACGAGCAGTACTTC. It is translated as CASSQALGQTYEQYF.

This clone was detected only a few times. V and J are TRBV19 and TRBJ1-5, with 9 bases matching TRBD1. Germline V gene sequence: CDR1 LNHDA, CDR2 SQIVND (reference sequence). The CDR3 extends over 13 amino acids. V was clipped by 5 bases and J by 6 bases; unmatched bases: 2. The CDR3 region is CASSPDRGQPQHF. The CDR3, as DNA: TGTGCCAGTAGTCCGGACAGGGGTCAGCCCCAGCATTTT.

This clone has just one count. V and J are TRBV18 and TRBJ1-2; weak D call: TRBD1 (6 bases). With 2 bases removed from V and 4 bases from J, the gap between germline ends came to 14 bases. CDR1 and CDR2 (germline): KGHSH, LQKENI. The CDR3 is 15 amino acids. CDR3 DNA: TGTGCCAGCTCACCAACAGGGCAAAGGCCCTATGGCTACACCTTC. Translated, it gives CASSPTGQRPYGYTF.

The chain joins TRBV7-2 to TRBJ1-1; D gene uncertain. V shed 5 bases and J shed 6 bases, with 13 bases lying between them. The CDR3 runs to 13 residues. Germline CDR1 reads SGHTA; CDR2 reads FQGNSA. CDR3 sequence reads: CASSPSAGSEAFF. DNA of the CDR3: TGTGCCAGCAGCCCCTCGGCGGGATCTGAAGCTTTCTTT.